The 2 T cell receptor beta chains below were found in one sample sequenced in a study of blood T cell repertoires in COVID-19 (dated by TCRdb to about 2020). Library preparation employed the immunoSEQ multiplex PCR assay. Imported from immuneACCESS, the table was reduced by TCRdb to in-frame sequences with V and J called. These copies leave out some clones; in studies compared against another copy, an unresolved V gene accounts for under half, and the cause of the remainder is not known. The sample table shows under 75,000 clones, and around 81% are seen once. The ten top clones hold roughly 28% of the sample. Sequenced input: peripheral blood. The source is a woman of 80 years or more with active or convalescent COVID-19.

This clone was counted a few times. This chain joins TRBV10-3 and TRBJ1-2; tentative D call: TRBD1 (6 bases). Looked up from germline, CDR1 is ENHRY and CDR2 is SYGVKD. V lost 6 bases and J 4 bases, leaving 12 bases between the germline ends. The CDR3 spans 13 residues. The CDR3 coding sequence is TGTGCCATCAGATCACAGGGCTCCTATGGCTACACCTTC. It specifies CAIRSQGSYGYTF.

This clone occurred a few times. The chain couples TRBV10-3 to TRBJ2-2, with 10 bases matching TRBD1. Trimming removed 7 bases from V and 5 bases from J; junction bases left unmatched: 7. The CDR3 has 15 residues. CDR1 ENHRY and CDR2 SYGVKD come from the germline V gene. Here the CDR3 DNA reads TGTGCCATCAACCCGGGACAGGGGCCTACCGGGGAGCTGTTTTTT. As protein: CAINPGQGPTGELFF.